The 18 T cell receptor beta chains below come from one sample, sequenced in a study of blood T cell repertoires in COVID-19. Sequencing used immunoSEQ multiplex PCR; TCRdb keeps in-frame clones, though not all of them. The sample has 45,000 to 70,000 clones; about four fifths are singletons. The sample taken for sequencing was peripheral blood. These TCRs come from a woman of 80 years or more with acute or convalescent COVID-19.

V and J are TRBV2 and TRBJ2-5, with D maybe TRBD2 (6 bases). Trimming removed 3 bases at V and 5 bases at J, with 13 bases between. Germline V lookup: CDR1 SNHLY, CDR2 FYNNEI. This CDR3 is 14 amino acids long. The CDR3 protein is CASSDVTRFETQYF. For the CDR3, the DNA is TGTGCCAGCAGTGACGTGACTAGGTTTGAGACCCAGTACTTC. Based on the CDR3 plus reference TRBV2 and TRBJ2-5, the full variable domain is EPEVTQTPSHQVTQMGQEVILRCVPISNHLYFYWYRQILGQKVEFLVSFYNNEISEKSEIFDDQFSVERPDGSNFTLKIRSTKLEDSAMYFCASSDVTRFETQYFGPGTRLLVL.

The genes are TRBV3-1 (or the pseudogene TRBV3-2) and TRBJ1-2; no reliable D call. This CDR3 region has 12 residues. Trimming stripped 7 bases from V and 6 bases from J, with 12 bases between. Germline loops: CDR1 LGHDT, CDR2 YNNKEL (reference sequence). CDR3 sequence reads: CASTLSGDGYTF. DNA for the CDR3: TGTGCCAGCACCCTTTCCGGGGATGGCTACACCTTC.

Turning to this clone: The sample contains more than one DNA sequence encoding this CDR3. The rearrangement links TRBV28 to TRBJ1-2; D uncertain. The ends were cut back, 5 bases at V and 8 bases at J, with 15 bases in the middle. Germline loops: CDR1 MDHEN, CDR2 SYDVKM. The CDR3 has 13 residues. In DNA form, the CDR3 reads TGTGCCAGCAGTCCCCTAACGGGATACGGCTACACCTTC. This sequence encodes CASSPLTGYGYTF.

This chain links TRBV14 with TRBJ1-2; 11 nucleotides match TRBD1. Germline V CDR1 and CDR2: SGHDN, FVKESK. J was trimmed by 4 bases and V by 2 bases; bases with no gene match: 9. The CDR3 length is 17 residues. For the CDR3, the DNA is TGTGCCAGCAGCCAACGGACAGGGGGCGTTTCCGGCTATGGCTACACCTTC. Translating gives CASSQRTGGVSGYGYTF. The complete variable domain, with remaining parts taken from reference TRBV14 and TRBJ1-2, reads EAGVTQFPSHSVIEKGQTVTLRCDPISGHDNLYWYRRVMGKEIKFLLHFVKESKQDESGMPNNRFLAERTGGTYSTLKVQPAELEDSGVYFCASSQRTGGVSGYGYTFGSGTRLTVV.

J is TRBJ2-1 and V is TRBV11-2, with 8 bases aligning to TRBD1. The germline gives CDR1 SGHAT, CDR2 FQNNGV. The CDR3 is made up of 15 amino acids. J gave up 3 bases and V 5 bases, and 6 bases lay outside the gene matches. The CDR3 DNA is TGTGCCAGCAGCAAGGACAGGGCGATCTACAATGAGCAGTTCTTC. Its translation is CASSKDRAIYNEQFF.

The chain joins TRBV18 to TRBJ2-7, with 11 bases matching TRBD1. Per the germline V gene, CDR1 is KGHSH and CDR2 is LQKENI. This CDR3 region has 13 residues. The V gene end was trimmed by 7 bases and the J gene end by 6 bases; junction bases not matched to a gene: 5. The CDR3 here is CASLGQGVGEQYF. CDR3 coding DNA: TGTGCCAGCTTGGGACAGGGGGTAGGCGAGCAGTACTTC.

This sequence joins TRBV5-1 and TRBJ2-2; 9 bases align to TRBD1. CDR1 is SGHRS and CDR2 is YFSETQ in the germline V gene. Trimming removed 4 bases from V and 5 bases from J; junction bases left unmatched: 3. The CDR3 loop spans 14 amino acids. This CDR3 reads CASSTGGITGELFF. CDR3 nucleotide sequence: TGCGCCAGCAGCACAGGGGGCATAACCGGGGAGCTGTTTTTT.

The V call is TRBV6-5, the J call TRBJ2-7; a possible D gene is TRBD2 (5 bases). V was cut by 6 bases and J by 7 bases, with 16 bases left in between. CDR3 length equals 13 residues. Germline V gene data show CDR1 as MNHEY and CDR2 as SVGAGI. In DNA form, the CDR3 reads TGTGCCAGCAGCTGGACTCCCCTGCAAGAGCAGTACTTC. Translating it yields CASSWTPLQEQYF.

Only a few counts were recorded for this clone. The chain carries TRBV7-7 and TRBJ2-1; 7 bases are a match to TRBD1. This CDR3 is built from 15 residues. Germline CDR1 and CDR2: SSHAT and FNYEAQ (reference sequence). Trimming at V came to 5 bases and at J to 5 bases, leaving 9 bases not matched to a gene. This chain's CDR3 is CASSQGGAWDNEQFF. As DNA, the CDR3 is TGTGCCAGCAGCCAAGGGGGCGCTTGGGACAATGAGCAGTTCTTC.

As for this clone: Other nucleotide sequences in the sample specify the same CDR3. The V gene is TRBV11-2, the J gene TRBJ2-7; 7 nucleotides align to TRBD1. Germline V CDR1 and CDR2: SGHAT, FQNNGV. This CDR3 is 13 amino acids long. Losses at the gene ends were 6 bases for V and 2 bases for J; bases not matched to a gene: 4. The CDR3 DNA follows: TGTGCCAGCAGTTCCGACAGGGCCTACGAGCAGTACTTC. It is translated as CASSSDRAYEQYF.

The CDR3 DNA sequence: TGTGCCAGCAGTCCAAGGACTAGTGGCGAGCAGTACTTC. This sequence encodes CASSPRTSGEQYF. The chain has TRBV27 and TRBJ2-7; TRBD2 matches 7 bases. Germline V gene sequence: CDR1 MNHEY, CDR2 SMNVEV (reference sequence). V trimming: 5 bases; J trimming: 6 bases; junction bases outside the gene matches: 7. The CDR3 is made up of 13 amino acids.

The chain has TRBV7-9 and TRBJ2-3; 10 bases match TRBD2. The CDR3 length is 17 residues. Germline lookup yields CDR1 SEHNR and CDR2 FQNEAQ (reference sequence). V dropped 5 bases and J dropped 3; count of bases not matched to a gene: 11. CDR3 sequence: CASSRGASGSFTDTQYF. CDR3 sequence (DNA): TGTGCCAGCAGCCGAGGGGCTAGCGGGAGCTTTACAGATACGCAGTATTTT.

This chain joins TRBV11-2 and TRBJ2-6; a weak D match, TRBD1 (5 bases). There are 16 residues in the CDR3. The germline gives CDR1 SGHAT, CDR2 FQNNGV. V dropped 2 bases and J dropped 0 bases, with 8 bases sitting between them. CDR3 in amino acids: CASSLWGSSGANVLTF. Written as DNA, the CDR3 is TGTGCCAGCAGCTTATGGGGCAGCTCTGGGGCCAACGTCCTGACTTTC.

CDR3 sequence (DNA): TGTGCCAGCTCCCACGGCGCGGACCAAGAGACCCAGTACTTC. Translated, it gives CASSHGADQETQYF. The chain recombines TRBV18 with TRBJ2-5, with unresolved D. This CDR3 has 14 residues. V was cut by 6 bases and J by 0 bases, with 11 bases left in between. Germline values: CDR1 KGHSH, CDR2 LQKENI.

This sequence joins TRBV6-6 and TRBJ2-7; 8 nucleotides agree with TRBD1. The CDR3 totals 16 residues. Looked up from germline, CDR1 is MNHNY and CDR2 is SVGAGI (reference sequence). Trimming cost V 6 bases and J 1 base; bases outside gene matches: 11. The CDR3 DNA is TGTGCCAGCAGCCCCGCCGGACAGGGTGGATCCTACGAGCAGTACTTC. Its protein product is CASSPAGQGGSYEQYF.

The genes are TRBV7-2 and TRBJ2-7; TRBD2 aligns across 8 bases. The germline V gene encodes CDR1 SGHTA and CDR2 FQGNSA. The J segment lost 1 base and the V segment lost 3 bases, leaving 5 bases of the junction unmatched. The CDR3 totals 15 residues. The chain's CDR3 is CASSFATSESYEQYF. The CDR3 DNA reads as TGTGCCAGCAGCTTCGCGACTAGCGAGTCCTACGAGCAGTACTTC.

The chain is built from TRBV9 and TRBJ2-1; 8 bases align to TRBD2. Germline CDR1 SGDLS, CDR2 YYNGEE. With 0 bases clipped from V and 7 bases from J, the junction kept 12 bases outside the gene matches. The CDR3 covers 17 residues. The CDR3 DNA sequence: TGTGCCAGCAGCGTAGGGGTAGGGGGGACTAGTAGGAATGAGCAGTTCTTC. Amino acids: CASSVGVGGTSRNEQFF.

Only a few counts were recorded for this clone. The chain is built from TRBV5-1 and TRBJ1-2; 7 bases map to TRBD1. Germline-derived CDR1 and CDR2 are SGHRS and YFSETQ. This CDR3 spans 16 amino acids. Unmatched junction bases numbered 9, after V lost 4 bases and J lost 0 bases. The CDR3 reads CASSTKRQGSNYGYTF. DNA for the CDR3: TGCGCCAGCAGCACGAAAAGACAGGGATCTAACTATGGCTACACCTTC.